A selection of T cell receptor beta chains follows, all from one sample in a study of cytomegalovirus exposure and HLA in healthy donors. This table comes from immunoSEQ multiplex PCR, and its TCRdb copy is limited to in-frame clones, with some not included. The sample has about 160,000 clones; 70% to 80% are singletons. Sequencing was done on a sample of PBMCs. These receptors were taken from a middle-aged man in good health and CMV-seronegative. Both conserved end residues are part of each CDR3. The D gene is left open where the match is weak. Clone size appears in some rows only: once, few, many, or a class for an expanded clone.

V gene,J gene,D gene,clone size,CDR3 DNA,CDR3 protein
TRBV7-9,TRBJ2-1,NA,NA,TGTTCCAGCAGCTGGCTTACCAATGAGCAGTTCTTC,CSSSWLTNEQFF
TRBV5-1,TRBJ2-5,TRBD2,NA,TGCGCCAGCAGCCCCGGGACTACACAAGAGACCCAGTACTTC,CASSPGTTQETQYF
TRBV19,TRBJ2-1,NA,NA,TGTGCCAGTAGTATATGGCTAGTGAGCCACAATGAGCAGTTCTTC,CASSIWLVSHNEQFF
TRBV28,TRBJ1-2,NA,NA,TGTGCCACCCCCAGCATCCCAGGGTACCCTAACTATGGCTACACCTTC,CATPSIPGYPNYGYTF
TRBV27,TRBJ2-1,TRBD2,NA,TGTGCCAGCAGTGTTGATAGCGGGGGCTACAATGAGCAGTTCTTC,CASSVDSGGYNEQFF
TRBV6-5,TRBJ1-1,NA,NA,TGTGCCAGCAGCTCCAAAGCTCTCAACACTGAAGCTTTCTTT,CASSSKALNTEAFF
TRBV27,TRBJ2-1,TRBD2,NA,TGTGCCAGCAGTCCCAGGACTAGCGGACTTTACAATGAGCAGTTCTTC,CASSPRTSGLYNEQFF
TRBV7-2,TRBJ2-3,TRBD1,NA,TGTGCCAGCAGCCCCGGACAGGGGTCGGGAGATACGCAGTATTTT,CASSPGQGSGDTQYF
TRBV21-1,TRBJ1-5,NA,once,TGTGCCAGCAGCAGCCGCCTGGTGCGAGGGCAGCCCCAGCATTTT,CASSSRLVRGQPQHF
TRBV27,TRBJ1-5,NA,NA,TGTGCCAGCAGATCAGACACCTTTAGCAATCAGCCCCAGCATTTT,CASRSDTFSNQPQHF
TRBV7-9,TRBJ2-7,NA,once,TGTGCCAGCAGCCCGCCAGGTTATAAGAGCTCCTACGAGCAGTACTTC,CASSPPGYKSSYEQYF
TRBV7-9,TRBJ1-2,NA,NA,TGTTCCAGCAGCTTAGCTAACAGGGACGGCTACACCTTC,CSSSLANRDGYTF
TRBV9,TRBJ2-1,NA,NA,TGTGCCAGCAGCGGTGGACTATTCCCCTACAATGAGCAGTTCTTC,CASSGGLFPYNEQFF
TRBV9,TRBJ1-5,NA,once,TGTGCCAGCAGCGTAGGACAGAATCAGCCCCAGCATTTT,CASSVGQNQPQHF
TRBV2,TRBJ2-2,TRBD1,NA,TGTGCCAGCAGGGGGACAGCCGGGGAGCTGTTTTTT,CASRGTAGELFF
TRBV5-4,TRBJ2-1,TRBD2,NA,TGTGCCAGCAGCTTGTTTGGACTAGCCAACAATGAGCAGTTCTTC,CASSLFGLANNEQFF
TRBV5-4,TRBJ1-5,TRBD1,few,TGTGCCAGCAGCTTACAGGGGAAGTATCAGCCCCAGCATTTT,CASSLQGKYQPQHF
TRBV2,TRBJ2-2,TRBD1,NA,TGTGCCTTCAGCAGTAGTATCCTAGGACAGGGGAACACCGGGGAGCTGTTTTTT,CAFSSSILGQGNTGELFF
TRBV7-2,TRBJ2-7,TRBD1,NA,TGTGCCAGCAGCTTGATTCCTGCGGGGACAGGCTACGAGCAGTACTTC,CASSLIPAGTGYEQYF
TRBV7-5,TRBJ2-7,NA,NA,TGTGTCAGAAGCACACAGGGGGCCTACGAGCAGTACTTC,CVRSTQGAYEQYF
TRBV7-9,TRBJ2-7,TRBD2,NA,TGTGCCAGCAGCTGGGGGCCGGGAGGGCCTAACGAGCAGTACTTC,CASSWGPGGPNEQYF
TRBV6-1,TRBJ1-5,TRBD1,once,TGTGCCAGCAGTGACGGGGACAGGGAGCCCCAGCATTTT,CASSDGDREPQHF
TRBV7-9,TRBJ1-1,NA,NA,TGTTCCAGCAGCTTAGAGGGGGTGTCAGCTTTCTTT,CSSSLEGVSAFF
TRBV28,TRBJ2-5,NA,NA,TGTGCCAGCAGACTTGTAAGGGGTGGAGAGACCCAGTACTTC,CASRLVRGGETQYF